The TCR beta chain under discussion was sequenced for a study of beta chain features in type 1 diabetes. Findings of the study overall: The VDJ junctions of type 1 diabetes patients carried fewer insertions and more deletions. Patients' naive, central memory and Treg TCRB repertoires seemed closer to one another than those of healthy donors. Significant though moderate, a shortening of TCRB CDR3s appeared in all four CD4+ subsets of Type 1 diabetes patients.

Since all of the isolated RNA was reverse transcribed, expressed TCRB transcripts were what got sequenced. The method was immunoSEQ multiplex PCR; TCRdb's version includes in-frame clones alone and lacks a portion of them. In the table there are a few hundred thousand clones, 10% to 15% of which are singletons. With regard to this clone: Its antigen is unknown.

Trimming took 0 bases from V and 8 from J, leaving 12 bases between them. There are 14 residues in the CDR3. Germline CDR1 is SGHRS and CDR2 is YFSETQ. Sequences were obtained from naive CD4+ T cells from blood. The V gene is TRBV5-1, the J gene TRBJ2-1, with a possible D match to TRBD1 (5 bases). The receptor was derived from a man between 18 and 29 years old in good health. For the CDR3, the DNA is TGCGCCAGCAGCTTGGCGGCAGGGAACGATGAGCAGTTCTTC. It translates to CASSLAAGNDEQFF. The variable domain in full, completed from reference TRBV5-1 and TRBJ2-1, reads KAGVTQTPRYLIKTRGQQVTLSCSPISGHRSVSWYQQTPGQGLQFLFEYFSETQRNKGNFPGRFSGRQFSNSRSEMNVSTLELGDSALYLCASSLAAGNDEQFFGPGTRLTVL.